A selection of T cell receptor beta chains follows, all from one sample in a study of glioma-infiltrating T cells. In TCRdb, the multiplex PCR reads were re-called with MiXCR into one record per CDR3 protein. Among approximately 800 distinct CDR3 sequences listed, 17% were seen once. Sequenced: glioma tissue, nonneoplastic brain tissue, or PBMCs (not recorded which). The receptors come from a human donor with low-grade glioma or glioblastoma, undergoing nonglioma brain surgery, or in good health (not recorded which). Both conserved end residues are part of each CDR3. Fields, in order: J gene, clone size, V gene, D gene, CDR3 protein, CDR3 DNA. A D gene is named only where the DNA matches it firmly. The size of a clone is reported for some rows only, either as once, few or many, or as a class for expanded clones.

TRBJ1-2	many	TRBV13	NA	CASSPQGSSGYTF	TGTGCCAGCAGCCCCCAGGGCAGTTCTGGCTACACCTTC
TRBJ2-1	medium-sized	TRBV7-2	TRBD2	CASSRTSGPYNEQFF	TGTGCCAGCAGCCGTACTAGCGGGCCTTACAATGAGCAGTTCTTC
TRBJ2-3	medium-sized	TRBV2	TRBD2	CASSEWLAGGTDTQYF	TGTGCCAGCAGTGAATGGCTAGCGGGAGGCACAGATACGCAGTATTTT
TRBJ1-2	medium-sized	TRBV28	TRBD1	CASSSGQGPGDYGYTF	TGTGCCAGCAGTTCGGGACAGGGCCCCGGGGACTATGGCTACACCTTC
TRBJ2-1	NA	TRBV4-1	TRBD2	CASSGSNEQFF	TGCGCCAGTAGCGGGAGTAATGAGCAGTTCTTC
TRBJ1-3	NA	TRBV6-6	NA	CASSYSRSAGMGGNTIYF	TGTGCCAGCAGTTACTCGCGTAGCGCGGGGATGGGCGGAAACACCATATATTTT
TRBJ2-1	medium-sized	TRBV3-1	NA	CASTEGSYNEQFF	TGTGCCAGCACCGAGGGCTCCTACAATGAGCAGTTCTTC
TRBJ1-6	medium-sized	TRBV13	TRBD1	CASSLITGGKSPLHF	TGTGCCAGCAGCCTGATAACAGGGGGAAAATCACCCCTCCACTTT
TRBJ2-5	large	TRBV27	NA	CASSLSAGRVETQYF	TGTGCCAGCAGTTTATCTGCCGGGAGAGTGGAGACCCAGTACTTC
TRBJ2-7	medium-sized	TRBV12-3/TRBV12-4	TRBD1	CASSFGTAWYEQYF	TGTGCCAGCAGTTTTGGGACAGCTTGGTACGAGCAGTACTTC
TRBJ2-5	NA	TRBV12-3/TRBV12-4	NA	CASVSRREETQYF	TGTGCCAGCGTCTCCCGCCGGGAAGAGACCCAGTACTTC
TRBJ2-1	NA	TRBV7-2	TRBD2	CARSSHGTSGSNEQFF	TGTGCCAGAAGCTCCCACGGGACTAGCGGGAGTAATGAGCAGTTCTTC
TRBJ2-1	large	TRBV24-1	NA	CATSDFPGSSYNEQFF	TGTGCCACCAGTGATTTCCCGGGAAGCTCCTACAATGAGCAGTTCTTC
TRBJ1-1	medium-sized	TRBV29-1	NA	CSVLQNMNTEAFF	TGCAGCGTTTTACAGAACATGAACACTGAAGCTTTCTTT
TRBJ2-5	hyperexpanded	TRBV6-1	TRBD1	CASSPGQRQETQYF	TGTGCCAGCAGTCCGGGACAGCGCCAAGAGACCCAGTACTTC
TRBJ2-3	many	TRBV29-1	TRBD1	CSAGTGDLLTDTQYF	TGCAGCGCAGGGACAGGGGACCTTCTTACAGATACGCAGTATTTT
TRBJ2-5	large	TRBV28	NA	CASSQETQYF	TGTGCCAGCAGCCAGGAGACCCAGTACTTC
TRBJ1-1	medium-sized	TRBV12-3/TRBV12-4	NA	CASSSSDRNTEAFF	TGTGCCAGCAGTTCGTCGGACAGGAACACTGAAGCTTTCTTT
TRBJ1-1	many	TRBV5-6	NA	CASSLGPEAFF	TGTGCCAGCAGCTTGGGCCCTGAAGCTTTCTTT
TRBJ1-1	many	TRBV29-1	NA	CSVGGLGQRNTEAFF	TGCAGCGTGGGGGGTTTAGGACAGCGGAACACTGAAGCTTTCTTT
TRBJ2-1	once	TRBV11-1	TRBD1	CASSLGQGTYDEQFF	TGTGCCAGCAGTTTAGGACAGGGGACATACGATGAGCAGTTCTTC
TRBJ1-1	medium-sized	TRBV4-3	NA	CASSPAIFPPRAGTEAFF	TGCGCCAGCAGCCCAGCCATATTCCCCCCAAGGGCCGGCACTGAAGCTTTCTTT
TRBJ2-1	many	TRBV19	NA	CATKGLARADEQFF	TGTGCCACCAAAGGGCTAGCCCGAGCCGATGAGCAGTTCTTC
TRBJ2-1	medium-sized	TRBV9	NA	CASSVTLEGPAGYNEQFF	TGTGCCAGCAGCGTAACCTTGGAGGGACCCGCGGGATACAATGAGCAGTTCTTC
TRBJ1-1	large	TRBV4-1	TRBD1	CASSQEGQREAFF	TGCGCCAGCAGCCAAGAGGGACAGCGTGAAGCTTTCTTT
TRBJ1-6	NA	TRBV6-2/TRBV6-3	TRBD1	CASSPGQGYSPLHF	TGTGCCAGCAGTCCGGGACAGGGATATTCACCCCTCCACTTT
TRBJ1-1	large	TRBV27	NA	CASSLSIRGTTEAFF	TGTGCCAGCAGTTTATCGATCAGAGGGACCACTGAAGCTTTCTTT
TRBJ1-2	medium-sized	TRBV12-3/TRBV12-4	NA	CASRNTGGYGYTF	TGTGCCAGCAGGAATACAGGTGGCTATGGCTACACCTTC
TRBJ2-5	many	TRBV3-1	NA	CASSQDQGSETQYF	TGTGCCAGCAGCCAAGATCAGGGATCGGAGACCCAGTACTTC
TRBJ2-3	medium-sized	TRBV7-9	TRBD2	CASRHLPRAGADTQYF	TGTGCCAGCCGCCACTTGCCGAGAGCGGGAGCAGATACGCAGTATTTT
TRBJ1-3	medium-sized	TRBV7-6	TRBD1	CASSGRDRRGNTIYF	TGTGCCAGCAGCGGCCGGGACAGGCGTGGAAACACCATATATTTT
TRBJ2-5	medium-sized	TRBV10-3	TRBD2	CAISDPGTSGRAVKQETQYF	TGTGCCATCAGTGACCCCGGGACTAGCGGGAGGGCCGTAAAGCAAGAGACCCAGTACTTC
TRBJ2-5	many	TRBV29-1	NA	CSVEEAVETQYF	TGCAGCGTCGAAGAGGCTGTAGAGACCCAGTACTTC
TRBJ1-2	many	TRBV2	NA	CASSDRPDYGYTF	TGTGCCAGCAGTGATCGGCCCGACTATGGCTACACCTTC
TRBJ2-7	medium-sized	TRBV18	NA	CASSPNSGRGSPYEQYF	TGTGCCAGCTCACCAAACTCCGGCAGGGGCTCCCCCTACGAGCAGTACTTC
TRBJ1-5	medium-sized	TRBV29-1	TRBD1	CSVGDSGQPQHF	TGCAGCGTGGGGGACAGCGGGCAGCCCCAGCATTTT
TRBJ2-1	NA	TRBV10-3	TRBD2	CAISDPGTSGSNEQFF	TGTGCCATCAGTGACCCCGGGACTAGCGGGAGTAATGAGCAGTTCTTC
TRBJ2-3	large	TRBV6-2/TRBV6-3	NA	CASSYSKDTQYF	TGTGCCAGCAGTTACTCGAAAGATACGCAGTATTTT
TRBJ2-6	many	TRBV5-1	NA	CASRAGSSSGANVLTF	TGCGCCAGCAGAGCAGGGTCAAGCTCTGGGGCCAACGTCCTGACTTTC
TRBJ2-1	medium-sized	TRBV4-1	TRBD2	CASSNSGGGDNEQFF	TGCGCCAGCAGCAATAGCGGGGGAGGGGACAATGAGCAGTTCTTC
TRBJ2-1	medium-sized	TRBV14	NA	CASSQEGSSYNEQFF	TGTGCCAGCAGCCAAGAGGGTAGCTCCTACAATGAGCAGTTCTTC
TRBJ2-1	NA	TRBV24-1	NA	CATSDLEQFF	TGTGCCACCAGTGATTTGGAGCAGTTCTTC
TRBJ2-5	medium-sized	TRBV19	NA	CASSNQLGLQETQYF	TGTGCCAGTAGTAATCAGCTAGGCCTCCAAGAGACCCAGTACTTC
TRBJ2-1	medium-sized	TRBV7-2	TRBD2	CASSPGGASGGNEQFF	TGTGCCAGCAGCCCTGGGGGGGCTAGCGGGGGCAATGAGCAGTTCTTC
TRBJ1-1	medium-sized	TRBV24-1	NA	CATSEAVGQMNTEAFF	TGTGCCACCAGTGAGGCGGTGGGGCAAATGAACACTGAAGCTTTCTTT
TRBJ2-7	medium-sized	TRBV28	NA	CASSLLQASSYEQYF	TGTGCCAGCAGTTTACTACAGGCGTCCTCCTACGAGCAGTACTTC
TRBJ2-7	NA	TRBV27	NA	CASSFGYEQYF	TGTGCCAGCAGTTTTGGTTACGAGCAGTACTTC
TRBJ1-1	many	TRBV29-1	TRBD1	CSVPGDDRVTFF	TGCAGCGTTCCAGGAGACGACAGGGTTACTTTCTTT
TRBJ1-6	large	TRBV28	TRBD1	CASIPGQGYSPLHF	TGTGCCAGCATCCCCGGACAGGGATATTCACCCCTCCACTTT
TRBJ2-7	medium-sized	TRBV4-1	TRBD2	CASSQTSGSYEQYF	TGCGCCAGCAGCCAGACTAGCGGCTCCTACGAGCAGTACTTC
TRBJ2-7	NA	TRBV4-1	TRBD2	CASSPHGTSGRSYEQYF	TGCGCCAGCAGCCCCCACGGGACTAGCGGGAGGAGCTACGAGCAGTACTTC
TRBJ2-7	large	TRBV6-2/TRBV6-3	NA	CASSSTPYEQYF	TGTGCCAGCAGTTCGACACCCTACGAGCAGTACTTC
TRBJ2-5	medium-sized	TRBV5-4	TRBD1	CASSLSTGIAETQYF	TGTGCCAGCAGCCTTTCGACAGGGATCGCAGAGACCCAGTACTTC
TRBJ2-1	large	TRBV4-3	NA	CASSQTQLADTYNEQFF	TGCGCCAGCAGCCAAACCCAGTTAGCGGACACTTACAATGAGCAGTTCTTC
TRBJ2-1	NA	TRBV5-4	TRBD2	CASSHKAGGWNKQFF	TGTGCCAGCAGTCACAAAGCGGGAGGCTGGAATAAGCAGTTCTTT